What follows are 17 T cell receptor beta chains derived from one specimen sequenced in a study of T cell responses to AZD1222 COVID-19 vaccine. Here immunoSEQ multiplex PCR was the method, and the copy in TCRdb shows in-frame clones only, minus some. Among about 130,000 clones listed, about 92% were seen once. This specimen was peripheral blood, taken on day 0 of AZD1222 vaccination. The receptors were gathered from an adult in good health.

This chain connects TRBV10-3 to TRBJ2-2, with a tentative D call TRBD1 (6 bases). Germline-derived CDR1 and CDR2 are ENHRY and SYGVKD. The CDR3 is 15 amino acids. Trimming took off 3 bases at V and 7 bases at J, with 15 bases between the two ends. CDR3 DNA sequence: TGTGCCATCAGTGAAGGACAGCTCGTGAGCGGGGAGCTGTTTTTT. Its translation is CAISEGQLVSGELFF.

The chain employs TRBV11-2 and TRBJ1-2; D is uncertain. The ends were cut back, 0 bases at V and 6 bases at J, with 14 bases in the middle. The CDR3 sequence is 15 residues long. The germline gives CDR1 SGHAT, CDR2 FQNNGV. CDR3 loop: CASSLDRSRGNGYTF. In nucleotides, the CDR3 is TGTGCCAGCAGCTTAGATAGGAGCCGAGGGAATGGCTACACCTTC. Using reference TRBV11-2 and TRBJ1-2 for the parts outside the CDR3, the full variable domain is EAGVAQSPRYKIIEKRQSVAFWCNPISGHATLYWYQQILGQGPKLLIQFQNNGVVDDSQLPKDRFSAERLKGVDSTLKIQPAKLEDSAVYLCASSLDRSRGNGYTFGSGTRLTVV.

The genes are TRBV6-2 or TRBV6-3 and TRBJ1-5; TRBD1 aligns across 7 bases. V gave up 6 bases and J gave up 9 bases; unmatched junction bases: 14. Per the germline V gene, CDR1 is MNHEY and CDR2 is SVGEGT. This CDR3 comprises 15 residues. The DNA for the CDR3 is TGTGCCAGCAGCCCTTTCGGACAGGACCAACTGCCCCAGCATTTT. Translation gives CASSPFGQDQLPQHF.

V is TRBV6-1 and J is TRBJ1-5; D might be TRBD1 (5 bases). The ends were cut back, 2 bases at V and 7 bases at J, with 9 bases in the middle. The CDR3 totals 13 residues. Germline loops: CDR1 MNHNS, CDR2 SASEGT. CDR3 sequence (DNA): TGTGCCAGCAGTGAACAGGGCGGGCAGCCCCAGCATTTT. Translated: CASSEQGGQPQHF.

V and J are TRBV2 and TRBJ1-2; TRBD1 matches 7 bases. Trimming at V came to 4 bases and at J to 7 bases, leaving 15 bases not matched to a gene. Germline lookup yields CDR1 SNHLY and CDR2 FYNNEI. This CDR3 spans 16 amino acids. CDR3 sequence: CASSVLNRGRPGGYTF. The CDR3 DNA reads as TGTGCCAGCAGTGTACTAAACAGGGGACGACCCGGTGGCTACACCTTC. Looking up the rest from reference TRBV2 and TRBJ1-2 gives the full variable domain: EPEVTQTPSHQVTQMGQEVILRCVPISNHLYFYWYRQILGQKVEFLVSFYNNEISEKSEIFDDQFSVERPDGSNFTLKIRSTKLEDSAMYFCASSVLNRGRPGGYTFGSGTRLTVV.

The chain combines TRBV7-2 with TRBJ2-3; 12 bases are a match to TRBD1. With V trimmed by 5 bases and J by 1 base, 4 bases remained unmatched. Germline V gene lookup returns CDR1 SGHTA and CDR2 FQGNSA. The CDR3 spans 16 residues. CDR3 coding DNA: TGTGCCAGCAGCGCGGGACAGGGGGCCGGCACAGATACGCAGTATTTT. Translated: CASSAGQGAGTDTQYF. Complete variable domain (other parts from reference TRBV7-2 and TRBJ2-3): GAGVSQSPSNKVTEKGKDVELRCDPISGHTALYWYRQSLGQGLEFLIYFQGNSAPDKSGLPSDRFSAERTGGSVSTLTIQRTQQEDSAVYLCASSAGQGAGTDTQYFGPGTRLTVL.

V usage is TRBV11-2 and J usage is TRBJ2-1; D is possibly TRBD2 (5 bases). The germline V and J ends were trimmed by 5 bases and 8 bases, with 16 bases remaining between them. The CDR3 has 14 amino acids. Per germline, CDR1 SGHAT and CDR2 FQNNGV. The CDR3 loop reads CASSQGLTGDEQFF. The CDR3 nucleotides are TGTGCCAGCAGCCAAGGTCTTACCGGGGATGAGCAGTTCTTC.

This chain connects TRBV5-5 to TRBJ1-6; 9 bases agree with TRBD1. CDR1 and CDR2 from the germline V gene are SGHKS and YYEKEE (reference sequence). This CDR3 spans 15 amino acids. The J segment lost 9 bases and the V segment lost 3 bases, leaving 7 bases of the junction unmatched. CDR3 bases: TGTGCCAGCAGCTCGACCGGACAGGGGAGTTCACCCCTCCACTTT. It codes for CASSSTGQGSSPLHF.

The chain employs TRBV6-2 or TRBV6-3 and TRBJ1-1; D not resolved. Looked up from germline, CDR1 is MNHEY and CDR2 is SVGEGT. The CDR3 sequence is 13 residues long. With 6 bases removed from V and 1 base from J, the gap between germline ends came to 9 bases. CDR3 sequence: CASSPRANTEAFF. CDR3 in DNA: TGTGCCAGCAGCCCCCGGGCGAACACTGAAGCTTTCTTT.

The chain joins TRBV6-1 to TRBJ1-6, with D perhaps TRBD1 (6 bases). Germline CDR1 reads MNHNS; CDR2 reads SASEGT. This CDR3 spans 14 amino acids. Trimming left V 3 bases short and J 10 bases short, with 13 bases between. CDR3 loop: CASSEQGRGSPLHF. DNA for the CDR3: TGTGCCAGCAGTGAGCAGGGGAGGGGGTCACCCCTCCACTTT.

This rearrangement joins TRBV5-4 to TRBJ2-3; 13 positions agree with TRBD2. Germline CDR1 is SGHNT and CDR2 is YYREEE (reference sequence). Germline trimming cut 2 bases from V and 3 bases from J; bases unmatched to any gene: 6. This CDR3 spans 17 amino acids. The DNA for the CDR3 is TGTGCCAGCAGCTTTTTTGCGGGACTAGCGGGGACAGATACGCAGTATTTT. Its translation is CASSFFAGLAGTDTQYF. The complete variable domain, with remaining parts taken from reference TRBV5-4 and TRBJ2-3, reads ETGVTQSPTHLIKTRGQQVTLRCSSQSGHNTVSWYQQALGQGPQFIFQYYREEENGRGNFPPRFSGLQFPNYSSELNVNALELDDSALYLCASSFFAGLAGTDTQYFGPGTRLTVL.

The CDR3: CASSQWDRVGTGELFF. For the CDR3, the DNA is TGTGCCAGCAGCCAATGGGACAGGGTCGGCACCGGGGAGCTGTTTTTT. The chain links TRBV3-1 (or the pseudogene TRBV3-2) to TRBJ2-2; 9 positions agree with TRBD1. With 2 bases clipped from V and 4 bases from J, the junction kept 5 bases outside the gene matches. Germline CDR1 is LGHDT and CDR2 is YNNKEL (reference sequence). There are 16 residues in the CDR3.

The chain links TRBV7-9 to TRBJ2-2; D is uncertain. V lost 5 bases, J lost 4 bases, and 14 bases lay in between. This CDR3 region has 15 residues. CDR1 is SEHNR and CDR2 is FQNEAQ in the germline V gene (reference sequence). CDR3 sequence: CASSRPEVGTGELFF. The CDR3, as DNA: TGTGCCAGCAGCCGACCCGAGGTGGGCACCGGGGAGCTGTTTTTT.

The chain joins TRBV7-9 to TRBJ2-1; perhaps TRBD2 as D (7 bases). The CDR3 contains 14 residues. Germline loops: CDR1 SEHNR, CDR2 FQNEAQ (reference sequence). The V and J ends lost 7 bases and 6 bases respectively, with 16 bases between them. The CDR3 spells CASMAGAPGNEQFF. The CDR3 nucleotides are TGTGCCAGCATGGCGGGGGCCCCGGGCAATGAGCAGTTCTTC.

CDR3 in DNA: TGTGCCAGCAGTGGGGGGACTAGCCTTTTTTACGAGCAGTACTTC. It yields the protein CASSGGTSLFYEQYF. The chain carries TRBV25-1 and TRBJ2-7; 9 nucleotides agree with TRBD2. Germline CDR1 and CDR2: MGHDK and SYGVNS. J lost 4 bases, V lost 4 bases, and 8 bases had no gene match. This CDR3 spans 15 amino acids.

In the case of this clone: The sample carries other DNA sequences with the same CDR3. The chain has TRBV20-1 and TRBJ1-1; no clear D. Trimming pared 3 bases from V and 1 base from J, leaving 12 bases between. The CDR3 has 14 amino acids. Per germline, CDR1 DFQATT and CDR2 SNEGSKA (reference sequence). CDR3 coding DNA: TGCAGTGCTAGTCCCGGGCGTGGGAACACTGAAGCTTTCTTT. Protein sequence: CSASPGRGNTEAFF.

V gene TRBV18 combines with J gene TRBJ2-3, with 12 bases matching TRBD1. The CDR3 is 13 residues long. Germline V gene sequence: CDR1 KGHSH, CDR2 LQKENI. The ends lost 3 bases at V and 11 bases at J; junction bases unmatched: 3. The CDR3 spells CASSPGQGALQYF. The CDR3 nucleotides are TGTGCCAGCTCACCGGGACAGGGGGCCCTGCAGTATTTT.